Listed here are 29 T cell receptor beta chains from one sample, sequenced in a study of patients and donors after allogeneic stem cell transplantation. TCRdb fed the RT-PCR reads into MiXCR, producing one record per CDR3 protein. Of 1,500 or so distinct CDR3 sequences in the sample, around a fifth were seen once. Sequences were obtained from blood, either unsorted or a sorted T cell fraction (not recorded which). These TCRs come from a human donor who was either an allogeneic HSCT recipient or a stem cell or donor lymphocyte infusion donor (not recorded which). It is not recorded whose cells these are; they may come from a transplant donor.

The chain couples TRBV11-3 to TRBJ2-3; D is uncertain. Trimming left V 0 bases short and J 2 bases short, with 9 bases between. This CDR3 contains 15 residues. In germline, CDR1 is SGHNT, CDR2 YENEEA. This CDR3 reads CASSLDEKDTDTQYF. The CDR3, as DNA: TGTGCCAGCAGCTTAGACGAGAAAGACACAGATACGCAGTATTTT.

This clonotype was observed once. The chain couples TRBV10-1 to TRBJ2-7; TRBD1 or TRBD2 may be the D gene (5 bases each). This CDR3 is built from 13 residues. V was pared by 9 bases and J by 0 bases, with 12 bases between. Germline-derived CDR1 and CDR2 are WNHNN and SYGVQD (reference sequence). Here the CDR3 reads CASLGRCSYEQYF. CDR3 coding DNA: TGCGCCAGTCTGGGACGTTGCTCCTACGAGCAGTACTTC.

This chain links TRBV7-8 with TRBJ2-1; D remains unclear. Germline-derived CDR1 and CDR2 are SGHVS and FQNEAQ. This CDR3 is 17 amino acids long. The V gene lost 1 base and the J gene lost 0 bases, with 13 bases spanning the gap. CDR3 nucleotides: TGTGCCAGCAGCTTAGAGGGCAGTCAGTACTCCTACAATGAGCAGTTCTTC. Encoded protein: CASSLEGSQYSYNEQFF.

This clonotype was seen more than once but under ten times. The chain uses TRBV7-9 and TRBJ1-2; 11 bases fit TRBD1. V gave up 5 bases and J gave up 6 bases; unmatched junction bases: 2. This CDR3 is 13 amino acids long. Germline CDR1 SEHNR, CDR2 FQNEAQ (reference sequence). The CDR3: CASSGQGADGYTF. The CDR3 region has the DNA TGTGCCAGCAGCGGACAGGGGGCGGATGGCTACACCTTC.

The CDR3 DNA is TGTGCCACCAGGAAGGACAATACTGGTGAAAAACTGTTTTTT. This codes for CATRKDNTGEKLFF. This chain connects TRBV15 to TRBJ1-4; D possibly corresponds to TRBD1 (5 bases). V was cut by 6 bases and J by 7 bases, with 15 bases left in between. This CDR3 region has 14 residues. Germline CDR1 reads LNHNV; CDR2 reads YYDKDF (reference sequence). Looking up the rest from reference TRBV15 and TRBJ1-4 gives the full variable domain: DAMVIQNPRYQVTQFGKPVTLSCSQTLNHNVMYWYQQKSSQAPKLLFHYYDKDFNNEADTPDNFQSRRPNTSFCFLDIRSPGLGDTAMYLCATRKDNTGEKLFFGSGTQLSVL.

The chain employs TRBV7-6 and TRBJ1-1, with no clear D. CDR3 length: 18 residues. Trimming removed 5 bases from V and 2 bases from J, with 24 bases in between. Germline loops: CDR1 SGHVS, CDR2 FNYEAQ. CDR3 sequence reads: CASSHLILVCAPNTEAFF. CDR3 nucleotides: TGTGCCAGCAGCCATCTTATTTTGGTATGTGCTCCAAACACTGAAGCTTTCTTT.

This clonotype counts as large. V is TRBV21-1 and J is TRBJ1-1. TRBV21-1 is described as a pseudogene. The CDR3 contains 10 residues. The CDR3 spells CASSNAWTFF. CDR3 coding DNA: TGTGCCAGCAGCAACGCTTGGACTTTCTTT.

This clonotype has a single count. This sequence joins TRBV7-3 and TRBJ2-2; D is unclear. Germline V gene data show CDR1 as SGHTA and CDR2 as FQGTGA. The CDR3 has 14 residues. With 1 base removed from V and 4 bases from J, the gap between germline ends came to 7 bases. The CDR3 bases are TGTGCCAGCAGCTTAAGTAGGGCCACCGGGGAGCTGTTTTTT. Its translation is CASSLSRATGELFF.

V is TRBV5-1 and J is TRBJ2-3; possible D gene TRBD2, 5 bases. The germline CDR1 and CDR2 sequences are SGHRS and YFSETQ. The CDR3 length is 12 residues. The germline V and J ends were trimmed by 3 bases and 5 bases, with 7 bases remaining between them. CDR3 protein: CASSSGIDTQYF. CDR3 bases: TGCGCCAGCAGCTCGGGGATAGATACGCAGTATTTT.

V gene TRBV11-2 combines with J gene TRBJ2-7, with TRBD1 matching over 8 bases. Germline loops: CDR1 SGHAT, CDR2 FQNNGV. With 2 bases clipped from V and 3 bases from J, the junction kept 6 bases outside the gene matches. This CDR3 spans 15 amino acids. The CDR3: CASSLRTGLSYEQYF. CDR3 nucleotide sequence: TGTGCCAGCAGCTTACGGACAGGGTTAAGCTACGAGCAGTACTTC.

The CDR3 protein is CSASRGYEQYF. The CDR3 region has the DNA TGCAGTGCCAGTAGAGGGTACGAGCAGTACTTC. V and J are TRBV20-1 and TRBJ2-7; tentative D call: TRBD2 (5 bases). V was cut by 6 bases and J by 4 bases, with 10 bases left in between. The CDR3 totals 11 residues. Germline CDR1 reads DFQATT; CDR2 reads SNEGSKA (reference sequence).

By share, this clonotype counts as large. This chain links TRBV7-2 with TRBJ2-3, with D unresolved. The CDR3 consists of 15 residues. The V end lost 4 bases, the J end lost 4 bases, and 15 bases lay between the germline ends. Germline V lookup: CDR1 SGHTA, CDR2 FQGNSA. CDR3 bases: TGTGCCAGCAGCTCAGGTCGGTGGGCTGCAGATACGCAGTATTTT. As protein: CASSSGRWAADTQYF.

In the case of this clonotype: A read error may account for a junction end that differs from germline. CDR3 amino acids: CASSSGTDERLRF. The CDR3 coding sequence is TGTGCCAGCAGTTCCGGGACGGACGAAAGGCTGCGCTTC. The chain combines TRBV12-3 or TRBV12-4 with TRBJ1-2; D may be TRBD1 (5 bases). The CDR3 has 13 amino acids.

The chain links TRBV5-1 to TRBJ1-1; 9 nucleotides agree with TRBD1. The V gene's germline CDR1 is SGHRS and CDR2 YFSETQ. Trimming cost V 4 bases and J 5 bases; bases outside gene matches: 12. This CDR3 spans 16 amino acids. The CDR3 sequence: CASSALRQGEGTEAFF. The CDR3 DNA sequence: TGCGCCAGCAGCGCCTTGCGACAGGGGGAAGGAACTGAAGCTTTCTTT.

This clonotype was detected only a few times. The V call is TRBV20-1, the J call TRBJ2-7; the D is unclear. CDR1 is DFQATT and CDR2 is SNEGSKA in the germline V gene (reference sequence). The V end was cut by 5 bases, the J end by 0 bases, with 11 bases between. This CDR3 has 13 residues. CDR3 loop: CSAVSRDSYEQYF. CDR3 in DNA: TGCAGTGCTGTCTCTAGAGACTCCTACGAGCAGTACTTC.

This clonotype was counted only a few times. This chain joins TRBV7-2 and TRBJ1-2; no clear D gene. The CDR3 runs to 12 residues. Germline loops: CDR1 SGHTA, CDR2 FQGNSA. V was shortened by 0 bases and J by 8 bases, with 7 bases between the two germline ends. The chain's CDR3 is CASSLANRGYTF. For the CDR3, the DNA is TGTGCCAGCAGCTTAGCTAACCGGGGCTACACCTTC.

This clonotype appeared a single time. The chain employs TRBV6-6 and TRBJ2-1; D tentatively reads TRBD1 or TRBD2 (5 bases each). The CDR3 covers 12 residues. CDR1 is MNHNY, CDR2 SVGAGI, per germline (reference sequence). Trimming took off 6 bases at V and 13 bases at J, with 16 bases between the two ends. CDR3 loop: CASRPLGALQFF. CDR3 DNA: TGTGCCAGCAGACCCCTCGGGGCCCTCCAGTTCTTC.

The rearrangement links TRBV7-9 to TRBJ2-7, with D hard to call. CDR1 is SEHNR and CDR2 is FQNEAQ in the germline V gene (reference sequence). The CDR3 is 14 amino acids. Trimming removed 5 bases from V and 1 base from J, with 12 bases in between. The CDR3 loop is CASSPQIASYEQYF. CDR3 bases: TGTGCCAGCAGCCCCCAGATAGCATCCTACGAGCAGTACTTC.

The rearrangement joins TRBV5-1 to TRBJ2-7, with D maybe TRBD1 (6 bases). The length of the CDR3 is 14 residues. Trimming cost V 2 bases and J 2 bases, with 11 bases left between them. The germline V gene has CDR1 SGHRS and CDR2 YFSETQ. The CDR3 here is CASSFQGPPYEQYF. CDR3 DNA: TGCGCCAGCAGCTTCCAGGGGCCGCCCTACGAGCAGTACTTC.

This sequence joins TRBV20-1 and TRBJ1-2, with 7 nucleotides matching TRBD1. The CDR3 contains 13 residues. Losses at the gene ends were 5 bases for V and 6 bases for J; bases not matched to a gene: 9. The germline gives CDR1 DFQATT, CDR2 SNEGSKA (reference sequence). The CDR3: CSAPRQGVDGYTF. CDR3 in DNA: TGCAGTGCTCCCCGACAGGGTGTCGATGGCTACACCTTC.

This clonotype has more than one count but fewer than ten. The chain has TRBV30 and TRBJ1-2; D gene unclear. Germline CDR1 GTSNPN, CDR2 SVGIG (reference sequence). Trimming shortened V by 3 bases and J by 0 bases, and 8 bases separated the two germline ends. The CDR3 extends over 13 amino acids. CDR3 sequence reads: CAWRAGANYGYTF. CDR3 in DNA: TGTGCCTGGAGGGCGGGAGCTAACTATGGCTACACCTTC.

This chain links TRBV7-2 with TRBJ2-7, with 10 nucleotides matching TRBD1. Germline CDR1 SGHTA, CDR2 FQGNSA. The CDR3 loop spans 15 amino acids. Germline trimming cut 3 bases from V and 2 bases from J; bases unmatched to any gene: 4. CDR3 coding DNA: TGTGCCAGCAGCTTCTCCGGGACAGGGGCCTACGAGCAGTACTTC. Translation: CASSFSGTGAYEQYF.

The chain joins TRBV20-1 to TRBJ1-5; 12 bases line up with TRBD1. V gave up 2 bases and J gave up 1 base; unmatched junction bases: 3. From germline, CDR1 is DFQATT and CDR2 SNEGSKA (reference sequence). The CDR3 spans 16 residues. CDR3 protein: CSARPGTGGSNQPQHF. CDR3 in DNA: TGCAGTGCTAGACCCGGGACAGGGGGCAGCAATCAGCCCCAGCATTTT.

The rearrangement links TRBV29-1 to TRBJ2-1; D gene uncertain. CDR3 length: 9 residues. V was pared by 6 bases and J by 9 bases, with 6 bases between. Germline V CDR1 and CDR2: SQVTM, ANQGSEA. CDR3 sequence (DNA): TGCAGCGTGGGTTTTGAGCAGTTCTTC. Its translation: CSVGFEQFF.

The V and J genes are TRBV15 and TRBJ2-1; the D gene could be TRBD1 or TRBD2 (6 bases each). V was shortened by 1 base and J by 0 bases, with 16 bases between the two germline ends. The CDR3 runs 18 residues. CDR1 LNHNV and CDR2 YYDKDF come from the germline V gene (reference sequence). CDR3 bases: TGTGCCACCAGCAGAGCTTTTCGAGGGGGGAACTCCTACAATGAGCAGTTCTTC. Protein product: CATSRAFRGGNSYNEQFF.

A few counts support this clonotype. V and J are TRBV30 and TRBJ2-7, with D possibly being TRBD1 (5 bases). V lost 0 bases, J lost 6 bases, and 21 bases lay in between. The CDR3 loop spans 16 amino acids. CDR1 GTSNPN and CDR2 SVGIG come from the germline V gene (reference sequence). CDR3 loop: CAWSVLRGRVLPEQYF. CDR3 in DNA: TGTGCCTGGAGTGTACTTCGAGGCAGGGTTCTCCCCGAGCAGTACTTC.

This clonotype was seen more than once but under ten times. The gene calls are TRBV2 and TRBJ2-2; the D is unclear. The CDR3 has 17 residues. The V gene's germline CDR1 is SNHLY and CDR2 FYNNEI. Trimming took off 8 bases at V and 6 bases at J, with 25 bases between the two ends. As DNA, the CDR3 is TGTGCCAGCGGGGTCCAGCCGGAGAGGTTTTGGGCCGGGGAGCTGTTTTTT. Translating it yields CASGVQPERFWAGELFF.

This clonotype counts as large (0.1 to 1%). The rearrangement uses TRBV5-1 and TRBJ2-5; 9 bases match TRBD1. CDR1 SGHRS and CDR2 YFSETQ come from the germline V gene. After removal of 3 bases from V and 4 bases from J, the junction contained 7 bases not matched to a gene. The CDR3 loop spans 15 amino acids. The CDR3 sequence is CASSWGQGLGETQYF. The CDR3 bases are TGCGCCAGCAGCTGGGGACAGGGCCTGGGAGAGACCCAGTACTTC.

This clonotype was seen a handful of times. The chain uses TRBV6-5 and TRBJ2-7; 7 nucleotides line up with TRBD1. J was trimmed by 6 bases and V by 6 bases; bases with no gene match: 8. The V gene's germline CDR1 is MNHEY and CDR2 SVGAGI. CDR3 size: 13 residues. CDR3 DNA: TGTGCCAGCAGCCTAACAGGGGCCGTCGAGCAGTACTTC. It is translated as CASSLTGAVEQYF.